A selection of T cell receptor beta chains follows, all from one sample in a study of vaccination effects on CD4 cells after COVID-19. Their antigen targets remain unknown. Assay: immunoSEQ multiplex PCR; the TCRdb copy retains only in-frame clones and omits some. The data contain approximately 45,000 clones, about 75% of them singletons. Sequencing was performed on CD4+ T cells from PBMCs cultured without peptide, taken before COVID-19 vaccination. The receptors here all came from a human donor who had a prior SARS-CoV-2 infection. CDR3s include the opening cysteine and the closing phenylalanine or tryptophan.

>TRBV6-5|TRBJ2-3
CASRVAGGTDTQYF
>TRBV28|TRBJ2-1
CASSLTSGSTTEQFF
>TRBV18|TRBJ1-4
CASSPGWGQGGKLFF
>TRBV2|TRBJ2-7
CASSGGYSYEQYF
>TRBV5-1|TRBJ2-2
CASSLVPGNTGELFF
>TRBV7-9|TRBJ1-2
CASSLMEHGYTF
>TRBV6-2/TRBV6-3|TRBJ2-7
CASSRDQARRNPYEQYF
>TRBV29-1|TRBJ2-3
CSVDRGTDTQYF
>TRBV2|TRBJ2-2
CASMTNSDTGELFF
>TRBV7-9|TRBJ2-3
CASTYGGGTADTQYF
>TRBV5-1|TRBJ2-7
CASSLTAPYEGQYF
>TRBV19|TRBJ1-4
CASSIASVEKLFF
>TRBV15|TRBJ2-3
CATSRDRREITDTQYF
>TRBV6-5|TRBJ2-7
CASRVKPRSYEQYF
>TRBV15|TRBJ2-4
CATSSPGPRDIQYF
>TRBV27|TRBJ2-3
CASRLGRLDTQYF
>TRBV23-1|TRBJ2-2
CASILGGGRAVGELFF
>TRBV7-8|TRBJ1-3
CASSPALSGNTIYF
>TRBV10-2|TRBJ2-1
CASSELKTSGRGNEQFF
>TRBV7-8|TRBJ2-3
CASSTLDRGSWFVDTQYF
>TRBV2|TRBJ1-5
CASSATTGDSNQPQHF
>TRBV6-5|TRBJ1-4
CASSYRTYEKLFF
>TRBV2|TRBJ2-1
CASSTSGGPAFF
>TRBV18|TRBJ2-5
CASSPLPYQETQYF
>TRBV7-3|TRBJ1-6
CASSFAGLGNSPLHF
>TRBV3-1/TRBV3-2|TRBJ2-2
CASSQEGRGSGELFF
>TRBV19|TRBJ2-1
CASSILRGNEQFF
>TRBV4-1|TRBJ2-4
CASSQDPFSLAKNIQYF
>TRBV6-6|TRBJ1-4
CASSYSNFNEKLFF
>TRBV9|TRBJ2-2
CASTDREESGELFF
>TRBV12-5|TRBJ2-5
CASGLRLAGPETQYF
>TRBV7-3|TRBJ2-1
CASSNPGLAGEGQFF
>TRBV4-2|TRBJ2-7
CASSHGGPGLREQYF
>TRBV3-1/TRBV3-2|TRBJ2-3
CASSLGLAHMRTDTQYF
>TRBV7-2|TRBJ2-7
CASSSQPGQSYEQYF
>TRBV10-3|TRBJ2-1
CAISGAQAGPHNEQFF
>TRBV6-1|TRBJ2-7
CASSEAGDRGNTRQYF
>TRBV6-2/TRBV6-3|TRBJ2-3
CASSPYSSVGLTDTQYF
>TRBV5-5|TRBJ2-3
CASRFFWVGNTDTQYF
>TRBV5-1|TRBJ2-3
CASSLEGGSDTQYF
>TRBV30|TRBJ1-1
CAWSVYDRENTEAFF
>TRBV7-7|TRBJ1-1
CASSQQAGTEAFF
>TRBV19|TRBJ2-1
CASSKQVNEQFF
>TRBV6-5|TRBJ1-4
CASSPGQGGTKLFF
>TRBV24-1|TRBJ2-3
CATSDLTSGRTDTQYF
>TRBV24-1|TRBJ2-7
CATSRDSSYEQYF
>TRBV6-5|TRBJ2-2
CASSSLGAGNTGELFF
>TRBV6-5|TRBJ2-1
CASRGRQYNEQFF
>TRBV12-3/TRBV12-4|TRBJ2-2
CASTQGPTGELFF
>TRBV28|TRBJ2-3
CASSAVRGGTDTQYF
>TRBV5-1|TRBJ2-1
CASSSGTGGSYNEQFF
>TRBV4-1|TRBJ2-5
CASSQDRTGGVWETQYF
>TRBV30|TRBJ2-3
CAWRTTSTDTQYF
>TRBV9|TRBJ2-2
CASTISTNLANTGELFF
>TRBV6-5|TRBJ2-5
CASRPDGGEETQYF
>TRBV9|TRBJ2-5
CASSVAGTGEETQYF
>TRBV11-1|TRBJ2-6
CASSVRVGNGANVLTF
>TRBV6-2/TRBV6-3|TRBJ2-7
CASSYSSRDSSYEQYF
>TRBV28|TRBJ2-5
CASSLGGKETQYF
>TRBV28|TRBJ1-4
CASSLRQGMAATNEKLFF